These 28 T cell receptor beta chains originate from one sample sequenced in a study of vaccination and CD4 T cells after COVID-19. Sequencing of DNA taken from cultured CD4+ T cells relied on the Oncomine TCR Beta short-read assay. Via MiXCR, TCRdb re-called the PCR reads, giving one row per CDR3 protein. The table lists 8,500 to 14,000 distinct CDR3 sequences, about two fifths of them singletons. Treatment defined: approximately nine-day PBMC culture with coronavirus spike peptide pools or control peptides (ViraFEST assay). Antigens of these TCRs are unknown. The sample comprised CD4+ T cells from blood, cultured in vitro. The receptors were sampled from a human donor who had recovered from COVID-19.

The rearrangement joins TRBV24-1 to TRBJ1-2, with a tentative D call TRBD1 (6 bases). The CDR3 runs to 15 residues. In germline, CDR1 is KGHDR, CDR2 SFDVKD. V gave up 4 bases and J gave up 8 bases, with 19 bases separating them. This CDR3 is CATSDPRQELSGYTF. The CDR3 DNA follows: TGTGCCACCAGTGACCCCAGACAGGAGCTAAGCGGCTACACCTTC.

The chain has TRBV28 and TRBJ1-1; D is uncertain. Trimming took off 4 bases at V and 4 bases at J, with 13 bases between the two ends. Germline V gene data show CDR1 as MDHEN and CDR2 as SYDVKM. This CDR3 is built from 14 residues. CDR3 in amino acids: CASSSVGLSTEAFF. Written as DNA, the CDR3 is TGTGCCAGCAGTTCGGTGGGCTTAAGCACTGAAGCTTTCTTT.

This clonotype was detected only a few times. The rearrangement links TRBV24-1 to TRBJ2-7, with TRBD2 matching 7 bases. Germline V gives CDR1 KGHDR, CDR2 SFDVKD. The CDR3 covers 16 residues. The V and J ends lost 4 bases and 0 bases, in that order; junction bases with no gene match: 8. The CDR3 nucleotides are TGTGCCACCAGTGACCGGGACCCGGGGGGCTCCTACGAGCAGTACTTC. Translation gives CATSDRDPGGSYEQYF.

The table lists this clonotype with a count of one. V gene TRBV6-2 or TRBV6-3 combines with J gene TRBJ1-4; D is unclear. V was cut by 6 bases and J by 8 bases, with 16 bases left in between. The length of the CDR3 is 14 residues. Germline values: CDR1 MNHEY, CDR2 SVGEGT. The DNA of the CDR3 is TGTGCCAGCAGGTCCAAGGGCCTGGGAGAAAAACTGTTTTTT. Translated: CASRSKGLGEKLFF.

The V gene is TRBV4-3, the J gene TRBJ1-1; no definite D call. The CDR3 consists of 14 residues. With 2 bases removed from V and 3 bases from J, the gap between germline ends came to 10 bases. Germline assignment: CDR1 LGHNA and CDR2 YSLEER. CDR3 coding DNA: TGCGCCAGCAGCCAAAGCTTGGTTGACACTGAAGCTTTCTTT. Translation gives CASSQSLVDTEAFF.

This clonotype came up a few times. The genes are TRBV3-1 and TRBJ2-3; 10 positions match TRBD1. The CDR3 has 17 residues. The V segment lost 2 bases and the J segment 1 base; nucleotides outside the gene matches: 6. CDR1 and CDR2 (germline): LGHDT, YNNKEL (reference sequence). CDR3 sequence: CASSQKTDRGRTDTQYF. CDR3 DNA: TGTGCCAGCAGCCAAAAAACCGACAGGGGGCGCACAGATACGCAGTATTTT.

The V and J genes are TRBV5-1 and TRBJ2-2; D remains ambiguous. CDR1 is SGHRS and CDR2 is YFSETQ in the germline V gene. V lost 1 base to trimming and J lost 0 bases, with 4 bases between them. The CDR3 loop spans 14 amino acids. CDR3 sequence (DNA): TGCGCCAGCAGCTTGACACCGAACACCGGGGAGCTGTTTTTT. Translation gives CASSLTPNTGELFF.

The V and J genes are TRBV30 and TRBJ1-6, with D unresolved. Germline loops: CDR1 GTSNPN, CDR2 SVGIG (reference sequence). V gave up 3 bases and J gave up 14 bases, with 11 bases separating them. This CDR3 is built from 11 residues. The CDR3, as DNA: TGTGCCTGGAGATTGGAAGTCACCCTCCACTTT. It specifies CAWRLEVTLHF. The full variable domain, with the rest looked up from reference TRBV30 and TRBJ1-6, is SQTIHQWPATLVQPVGSPLSLECTVEGTSNPNLYWYRQAAGRGLQLLFYSVGIGQISSEVPQNLSASRPQDRQFILSSKKLLLSDSGFYLCAWRLEVTLHFGNGTRLTVT.

The rearrangement uses TRBV12-3 or TRBV12-4 and TRBJ2-2; 10 positions match TRBD2. This CDR3 region has 17 residues. With 1 base clipped from V and 5 bases from J, the junction kept 7 bases outside the gene matches. The DNA for the CDR3 is TGTGCCAGCAGTTTAGTCAGAGCGGGAGGGCTGACCGGGGAGCTGTTTTTT. Its protein is CASSLVRAGGLTGELFF.

V gene TRBV28 combines with J gene TRBJ1-1; unclear D gene. This CDR3 contains 16 residues. The germline V gene encodes CDR1 MDHEN and CDR2 SYDVKM. V shed 6 bases and J shed 0 bases, with 17 bases lying between them. Here the CDR3 DNA reads TGTGCCAGCAGCCAAACAGTGGTTGCCATGAACACTGAAGCTTTCTTT. It translates to CASSQTVVAMNTEAFF.

The CDR3 sequence: CSAPTSGRIRDRYEQYF. The DNA of the CDR3 is TGCAGTGCTCCGACTAGCGGGAGAATTCGGGACCGTTACGAGCAGTACTTC. The chain carries TRBV20-1 and TRBJ2-7; 12 positions agree with TRBD2. This CDR3 spans 17 amino acids. Germline assignment: CDR1 DFQATT and CDR2 SNEGSKA (reference sequence). V shed 5 bases and J 4 bases; nucleotides not matched to a gene: 15.

This sequence joins TRBV6-1 and TRBJ2-1, with a possible D match to TRBD1 (5 bases). Germline CDR1 is MNHNS and CDR2 is SASEGT. V lost 3 bases and J lost 6, with 12 bases in between. This CDR3 comprises 14 residues. As DNA, the CDR3 is TGTGCCAGCAGTGAGCAGGGTGTTGGCAATGAGCAGTTCTTC. Its protein is CASSEQGVGNEQFF.

Remarks on this clonotype: The junction does not match germline at one end; this may be a read error. This chain links TRBV12-3 or TRBV12-4 with TRBJ2-5; no clear D gene. The CDR3 loop spans 13 amino acids. In nucleotides, the CDR3 is TGTGCCAGCAGCCCCGGCCCCCGTGAGATCCAGTACTTC. This gives the protein CASSPGPREIQYF.

This clonotype has a handful of counts. V gene TRBV7-9 combines with J gene TRBJ1-2; weak D call: TRBD1 (6 bases). Trimming took 4 bases from V and 4 from J, leaving 13 bases between them. The CDR3 length is 14 residues. CDR1 is SEHNR, CDR2 FQNEAQ, per germline (reference sequence). The chain's CDR3 is CASSSGQTTYGYTF. The CDR3 DNA sequence: TGTGCCAGCAGCTCCGGACAGACAACCTATGGCTACACCTTC.

The J gene is TRBJ2-3, the V gene TRBV4-2; 10 nucleotides agree with TRBD2. V lost 2 bases to trimming and J lost 14 bases; unmatched junction nucleotides: 7. The V gene's germline CDR1 is LGHNA and CDR2 YNFKEQ. The CDR3 spans 13 residues. The chain's CDR3 is CASSQTSGGARYF. DNA for the CDR3: TGTGCCAGCAGCCAAACGAGCGGGGGGGCTAGGTATTTT.

The chain carries TRBV7-2 and TRBJ2-1; perhaps TRBD2 as D (5 bases). The CDR3 sequence is 14 residues long. The germline V gene encodes CDR1 SGHTA and CDR2 FQGNSA. V was trimmed by 5 bases and J by 7 bases, leaving 15 bases between them. CDR3 bases: TGTGCCAGCAGCCTGTGGGAGATTAGTAATGAGCAGTTCTTC. It encodes CASSLWEISNEQFF.

This chain joins TRBV7-9 and TRBJ1-2; no firm D call. This CDR3 is 15 amino acids long. Trimming took 1 base from V and 4 from J, leaving 13 bases between them. Germline assignment: CDR1 SEHNR and CDR2 FQNEAQ (reference sequence). The CDR3 DNA follows: TGTGCCAGCAGCTTAGGTGAAGGGCCTGGCTATGGCTACACCTTC. Protein sequence: CASSLGEGPGYGYTF. Filled out from reference TRBV7-9 and TRBJ1-2, the complete variable domain reads DTGVSQNPRHKITKRGQNVTFRCDPISEHNRLYWYRQTLGQGPEFLTYFQNEAQLEKSRLLSDRFSAERPKGSFSTLEIQRTEQGDSAMYLCASSLGEGPGYGYTFGSGTRLTVV.

The rearrangement links TRBV20-1 to TRBJ1-4; TRBD1 aligns across 7 bases. CDR1 and CDR2 (germline): DFQATT, SNEGSKA (reference sequence). The CDR3 sequence is 15 residues long. Germline trimming cut 0 bases from V and 3 bases from J; bases unmatched to any gene: 4. Here the CDR3 DNA reads TGCAGTGCTAGAGATCTTCAGGGGGCTAATGAAAAACTGTTTTTT. Its translation: CSARDLQGANEKLFF.

The CDR3 region is CAISEIQQQYF. The CDR3 DNA reads as TGTGCCATCAGTGAGATTCAGCAGCAGTACTTC. The rearrangement uses TRBV10-3 and TRBJ2-7; no definite D call. The CDR3 spans 11 residues. Germline V gene sequence: CDR1 ENHRY, CDR2 SYGVKD. The V end was cut by 2 bases, the J end by 8 bases, with 7 bases between.

Regarding this clonotype: The germline gene is not matched at one end of the junction; a read error may be the cause. The chain couples TRBV20-1 to TRBJ1-2, with D perhaps TRBD1 (6 bases). From germline, CDR1 is DFQATT and CDR2 SNEGSKA (reference sequence). The CDR3 is 14 amino acids. DNA for the CDR3: TGCAGTGCCAGAGCCGACAGGTACGACTATGGCTACACCTTC. Its protein product is CSARADRYDYGYTF.

This clonotype has a handful of counts. V and J are TRBV20-1 and TRBJ2-3; 7 nucleotides match TRBD1. This CDR3 has 14 residues. The V gene end was trimmed by 3 bases and the J gene end by 4 bases; junction bases not matched to a gene: 7. From germline, CDR1 is DFQATT and CDR2 SNEGSKA (reference sequence). CDR3 protein: CSARGTDIPDTQYF. CDR3 bases: TGCAGTGCTAGGGGGACAGATATCCCAGATACGCAGTATTTT.

The chain combines TRBV7-2 with TRBJ2-1; D not resolved. The CDR3 loop spans 14 amino acids. Germline CDR1 is SGHTA and CDR2 is FQGNSA. V lost 0 bases, J lost 3 bases, and 6 bases lay in between. CDR3 residues: CASSLAVGYNEQFF. For the CDR3, the DNA is TGTGCCAGCAGCTTAGCGGTCGGCTACAATGAGCAGTTCTTC.

This clonotype qualifies as medium-sized. The gene calls are TRBV15 and TRBJ1-6; the D is unclear. The V end was cut by 4 bases, the J end by 9 bases, with 10 bases between. The CDR3 is made up of 13 amino acids. The V gene's germline CDR1 is LNHNV and CDR2 YYDKDF (reference sequence). The DNA for the CDR3 is TGTGCCACCAGCAAGTTTCAAGGTTCACCCCTCCACTTT. Translating it yields CATSKFQGSPLHF.

J is TRBJ2-6 and V is TRBV28; possibly TRBD2 for D (7 bases). The CDR3 consists of 18 residues. The germline gives CDR1 MDHEN, CDR2 SYDVKM. Trimming took 5 bases from V and 1 from J, leaving 18 bases between them. The CDR3 loop is CASSIPPRGASGANVLTF. The CDR3 bases are TGTGCCAGCAGTATACCCCCACGGGGGGCGTCTGGGGCCAACGTCCTGACTTTC.

This CDR3 reads CASSGSALGTDTQYF. The CDR3 DNA sequence: TGTGCCAGTAGCGGGAGTGCCCTGGGCACAGATACGCAGTATTTT. The chain employs TRBV6-1 and TRBJ2-3, with 9 bases matching TRBD2. CDR3 length: 15 residues. CDR1 is MNHNS, CDR2 SASEGT, per germline. The ends lost 9 bases at V and 1 base at J; junction bases unmatched: 8.

V usage is TRBV6-1 and J usage is TRBJ1-3, with D perhaps TRBD1 (5 bases). The CDR3 spans 15 residues. Germline V lookup: CDR1 MNHNS, CDR2 SASEGT. V lost 3 bases and J lost 4, with 13 bases in between. The CDR3 sequence is CASSDGQLLGNTIYF. CDR3 in DNA: TGTGCCAGCAGTGATGGACAACTTTTGGGAAACACCATATATTTT.

The chain recombines TRBV15 with TRBJ1-1; D is perhaps TRBD1 (5 bases). Trimming stripped 1 base from V and 1 base from J, with 10 bases between. CDR1 and CDR2 from the germline V gene are LNHNV and YYDKDF (reference sequence). The CDR3 covers 15 residues. The CDR3 protein is CATSRVGVGNTEAFF. CDR3 coding DNA: TGTGCCACCAGCAGAGTGGGGGTTGGGAACACTGAAGCTTTCTTT.

This clonotype turned up a few times. V usage is TRBV21-1 and J usage is TRBJ1-2; the table calls TRBD1, which could not be checked here. TRBV21-1 is an annotated pseudogene. The CDR3 has 15 amino acids. The CDR3 sequence is CASRVRGRLYCGYTF. The CDR3 nucleotides read TGTGCCAGCAGGGTCAGGGGGCGTCTTTATTGTGGCTACACCTTC.